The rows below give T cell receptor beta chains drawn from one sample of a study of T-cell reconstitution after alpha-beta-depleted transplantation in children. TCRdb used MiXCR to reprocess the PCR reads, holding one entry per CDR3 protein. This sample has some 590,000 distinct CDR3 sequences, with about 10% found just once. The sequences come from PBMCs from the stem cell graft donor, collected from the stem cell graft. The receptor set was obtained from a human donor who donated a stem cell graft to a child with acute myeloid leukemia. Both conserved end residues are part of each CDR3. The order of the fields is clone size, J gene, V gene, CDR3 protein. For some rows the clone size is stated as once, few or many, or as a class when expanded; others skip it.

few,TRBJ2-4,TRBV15,CATSRETGGGRIQYF
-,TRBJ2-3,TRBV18,CASSPPIDSDTQYF
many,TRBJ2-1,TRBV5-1,CASSWGLAGSNEQFF
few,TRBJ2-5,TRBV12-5,CASGSYSRTQETQYF
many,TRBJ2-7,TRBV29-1,CSVEDRVNEQYF
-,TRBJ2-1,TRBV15,CATSRTGKQFF
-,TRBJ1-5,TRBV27,CASGPLLGGLGNQPQHF
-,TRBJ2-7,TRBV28,CASNPPTTSYEQYF
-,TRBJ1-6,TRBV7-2,CASSLRRQVHSPLHF
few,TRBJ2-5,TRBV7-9,CASSESVPGQGRETQYF
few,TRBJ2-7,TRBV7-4,CASSRLAGGRVYEQYF
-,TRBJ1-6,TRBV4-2,CASSQDLPGATYNSPLHF
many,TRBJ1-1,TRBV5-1,CASSLEGVRRTEAFF
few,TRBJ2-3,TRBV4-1,CASSQVLREKVDTQYF
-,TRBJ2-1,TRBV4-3,CASSQGALGQGHNEQFF
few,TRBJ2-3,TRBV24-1,CATRSESTDTQYF
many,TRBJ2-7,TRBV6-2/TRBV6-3,CASRAPGRGDYEQYF
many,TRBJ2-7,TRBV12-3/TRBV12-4,CASRPPGQGYEQYF
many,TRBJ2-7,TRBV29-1,CSANRGREQYF
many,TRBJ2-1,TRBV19,CASSSGASGTGYNEQFF
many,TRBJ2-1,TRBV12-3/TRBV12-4,CASSLQLGLNEQFF
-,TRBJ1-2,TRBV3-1,CASSQRLGARFYGYTF
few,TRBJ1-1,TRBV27,CASRTWGETEAFF
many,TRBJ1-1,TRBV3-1,CASSQEKVTEAFF
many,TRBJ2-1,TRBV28,CASKGADSYNEQFF
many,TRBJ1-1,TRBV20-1,CSATGPNTEAFF
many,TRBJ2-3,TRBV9,CASSVGAGPSTDTQYF
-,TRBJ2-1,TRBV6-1,CANKDRVRYNEQFF
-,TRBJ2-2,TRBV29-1,CSVVTGPKNTGELFF
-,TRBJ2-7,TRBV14,CASSPDRGSWEQYF
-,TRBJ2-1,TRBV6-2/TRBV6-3,CASNLERTYNEQFF
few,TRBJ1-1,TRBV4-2,CASSQGGTSGNTEAFF
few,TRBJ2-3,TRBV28,CASSSPMRDTQYF
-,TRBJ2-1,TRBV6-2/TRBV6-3,CASSYPGLANEQFF
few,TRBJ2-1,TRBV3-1,CASSPRSPSGIYNEQFF
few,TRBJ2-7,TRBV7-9,CASSLQGESYEQYF
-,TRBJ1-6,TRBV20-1,CSARGGGTDSPLHF
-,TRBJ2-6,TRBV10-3,CATRTSGRAKGANVLTF
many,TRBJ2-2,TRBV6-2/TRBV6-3,CASIPAGQGAGELFF
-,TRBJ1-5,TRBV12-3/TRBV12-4,CASTGGHLSNQPQHF
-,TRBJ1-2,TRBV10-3,CAIWAGAGPYGYTF
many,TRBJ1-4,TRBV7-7,CASSFSGQGKLTNEKLFF
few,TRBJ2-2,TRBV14,CASSRAGWELFF
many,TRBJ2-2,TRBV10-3,CAISDGQGHTGELFF
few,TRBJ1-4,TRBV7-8,CASSLEIQGKEKLFF
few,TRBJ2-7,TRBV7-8,CASSPQWSGSYEQYF
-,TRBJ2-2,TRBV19,CASRTTGANTGELFF
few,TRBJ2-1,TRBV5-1,CASSGLAGGPDEQFF